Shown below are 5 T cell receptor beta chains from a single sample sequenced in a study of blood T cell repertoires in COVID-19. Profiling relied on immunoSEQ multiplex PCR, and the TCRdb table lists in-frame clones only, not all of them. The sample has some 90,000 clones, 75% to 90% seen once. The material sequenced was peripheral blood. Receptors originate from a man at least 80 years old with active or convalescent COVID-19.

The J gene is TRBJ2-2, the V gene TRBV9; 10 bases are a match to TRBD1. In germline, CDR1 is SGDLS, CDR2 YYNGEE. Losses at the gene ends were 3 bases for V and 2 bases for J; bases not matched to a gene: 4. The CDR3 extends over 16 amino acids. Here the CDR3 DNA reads TGTGCCAGCAGCGCATGGGACAGGGGAAACACCGGGGAGCTGTTTTTT. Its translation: CASSAWDRGNTGELFF. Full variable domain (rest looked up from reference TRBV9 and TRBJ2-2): DSGVTQTPKHLITATGQRVTLRCSPRSGDLSVYWYQQSLDQGLQFLIQYYNGEERAKGNILERFSAQQFPDLHSELNLSSLELGDSALYFCASSAWDRGNTGELFFGEGSRLTVL.

The CDR3 sequence is CASSRPTSSTNTGELFF. The CDR3 DNA reads TGTGCCAGTAGTAGGCCCACTAGCTCAACTAACACCGGGGAGCTGTTTTTT. The rearrangement joins TRBV19 to TRBJ2-2; D is perhaps TRBD2 (6 bases). The germline gives CDR1 LNHDA, CDR2 SQIVND (reference sequence). V shed 4 bases and J shed 2 bases, with 17 bases lying between them. CDR3 length equals 17 residues.

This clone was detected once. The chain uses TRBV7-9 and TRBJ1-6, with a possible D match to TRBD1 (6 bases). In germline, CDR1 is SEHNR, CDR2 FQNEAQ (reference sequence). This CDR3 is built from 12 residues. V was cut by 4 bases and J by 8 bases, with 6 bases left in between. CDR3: CASSSGDSPLHF. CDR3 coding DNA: TGTGCCAGCAGCTCAGGGGATTCACCCCTCCACTTT.

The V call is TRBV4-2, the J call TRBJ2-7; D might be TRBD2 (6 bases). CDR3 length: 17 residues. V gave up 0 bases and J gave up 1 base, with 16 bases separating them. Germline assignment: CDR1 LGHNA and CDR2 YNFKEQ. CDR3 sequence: CASSQEGVAAGSYEQYF. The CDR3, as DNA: TGTGCCAGCAGCCAAGAAGGTGTAGCGGCAGGGTCCTACGAGCAGTACTTC.

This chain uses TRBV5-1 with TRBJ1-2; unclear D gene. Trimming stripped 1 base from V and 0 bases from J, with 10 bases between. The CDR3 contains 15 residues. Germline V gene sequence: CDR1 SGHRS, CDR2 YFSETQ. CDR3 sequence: CASSLKATANYGYTF. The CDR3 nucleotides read TGCGCCAGCAGCTTGAAGGCGACTGCTAACTATGGCTACACCTTC.